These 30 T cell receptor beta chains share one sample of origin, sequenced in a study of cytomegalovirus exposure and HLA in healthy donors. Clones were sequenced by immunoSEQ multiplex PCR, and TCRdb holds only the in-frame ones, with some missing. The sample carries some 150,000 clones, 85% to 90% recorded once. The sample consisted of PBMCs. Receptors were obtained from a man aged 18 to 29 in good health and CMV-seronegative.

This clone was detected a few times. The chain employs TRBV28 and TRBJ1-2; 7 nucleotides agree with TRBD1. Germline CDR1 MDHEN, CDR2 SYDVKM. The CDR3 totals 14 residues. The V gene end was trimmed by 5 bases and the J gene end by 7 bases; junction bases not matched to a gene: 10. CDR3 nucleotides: TGTGCCAGCAGTACATCGGGACAGACGGTTGGCTACACCTTC. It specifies CASSTSGQTVGYTF.

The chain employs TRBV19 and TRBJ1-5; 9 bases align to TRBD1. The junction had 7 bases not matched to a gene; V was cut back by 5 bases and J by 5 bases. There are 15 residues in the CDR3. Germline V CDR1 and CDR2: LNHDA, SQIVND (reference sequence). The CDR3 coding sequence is TGTGCCAGTAGTGCGGACAGGGGCGTTGATCAGCCCCAGCATTTT. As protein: CASSADRGVDQPQHF. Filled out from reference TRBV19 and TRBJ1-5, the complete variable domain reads DGGITQSPKYLFRKEGQNVTLSCEQNLNHDAMYWYRQDPGQGLRLIYYSQIVNDFQKGDIAEGYSVSREKKESFPLTVTSAQKNPTAFYLCASSADRGVDQPQHFGDGTRLSIL.

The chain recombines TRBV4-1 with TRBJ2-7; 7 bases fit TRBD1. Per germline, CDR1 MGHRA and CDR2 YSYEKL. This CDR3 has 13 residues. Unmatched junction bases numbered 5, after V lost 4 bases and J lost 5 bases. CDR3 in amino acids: CASSPNRGHEQYV. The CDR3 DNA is TGCGCCAGCAGCCCCAACAGGGGCCACGAGCAGTACGTC.

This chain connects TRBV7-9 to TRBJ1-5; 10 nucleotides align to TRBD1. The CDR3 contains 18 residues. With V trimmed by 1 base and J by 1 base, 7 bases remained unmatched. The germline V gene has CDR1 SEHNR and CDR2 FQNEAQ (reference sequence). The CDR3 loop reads CASSLGDRGRGSNQPQHF. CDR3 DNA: TGTGCCAGCAGCTTAGGAGACAGGGGGCGGGGGAGCAATCAGCCCCAGCATTTT.

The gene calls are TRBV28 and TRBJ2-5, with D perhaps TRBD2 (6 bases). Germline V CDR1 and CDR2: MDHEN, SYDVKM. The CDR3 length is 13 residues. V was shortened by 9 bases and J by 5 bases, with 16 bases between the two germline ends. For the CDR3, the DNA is TGTGCCAGTTGGAGGGCTGGCTCGGAGACCCAGTACTTC. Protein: CASWRAGSETQYF.

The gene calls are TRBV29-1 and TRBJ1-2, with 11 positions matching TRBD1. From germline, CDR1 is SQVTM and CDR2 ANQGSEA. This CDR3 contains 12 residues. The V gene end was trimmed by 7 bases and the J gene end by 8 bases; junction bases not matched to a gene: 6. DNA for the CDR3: TGCAGCGCCGAGGGACAGGGGGACGGCTACACCTTC. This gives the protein CSAEGQGDGYTF.

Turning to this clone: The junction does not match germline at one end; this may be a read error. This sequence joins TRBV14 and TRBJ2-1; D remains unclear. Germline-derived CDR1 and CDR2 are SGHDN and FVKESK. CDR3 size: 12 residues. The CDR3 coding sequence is TGTGCCAGCAGCCCCGAGGTTGGTAGATGGGTCTTC. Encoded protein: CASSPEVGRWVF.

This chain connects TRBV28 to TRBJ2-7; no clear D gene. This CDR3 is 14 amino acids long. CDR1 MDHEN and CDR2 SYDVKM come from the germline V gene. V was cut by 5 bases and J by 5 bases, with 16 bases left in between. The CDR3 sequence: CASSPTSRPHEQYF. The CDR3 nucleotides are TGTGCCAGCAGTCCCACTTCTAGGCCCCACGAGCAGTACTTC.

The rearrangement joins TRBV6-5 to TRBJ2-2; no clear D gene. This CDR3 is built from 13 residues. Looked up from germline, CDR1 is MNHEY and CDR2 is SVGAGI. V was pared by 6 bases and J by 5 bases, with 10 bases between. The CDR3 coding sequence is TGTGCCAGCAGGCAACAGTTGACCGGGGAGCTGTTTTTT. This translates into CASRQQLTGELFF.

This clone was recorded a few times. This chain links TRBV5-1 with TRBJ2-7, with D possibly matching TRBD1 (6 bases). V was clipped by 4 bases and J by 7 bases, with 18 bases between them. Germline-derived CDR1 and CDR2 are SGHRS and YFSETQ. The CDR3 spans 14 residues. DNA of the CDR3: TGCGCCAGCAGCACGGACAGCGTGAGGCGAGAGCAGTACTTC. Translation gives CASSTDSVRREQYF.

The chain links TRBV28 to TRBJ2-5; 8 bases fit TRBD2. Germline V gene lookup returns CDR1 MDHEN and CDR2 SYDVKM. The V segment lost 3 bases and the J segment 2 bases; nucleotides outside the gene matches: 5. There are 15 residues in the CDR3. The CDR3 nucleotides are TGTGCCAGCAGTTTGACTAGCGTCCTACAAGAGACCCAGTACTTC. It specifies CASSLTSVLQETQYF.

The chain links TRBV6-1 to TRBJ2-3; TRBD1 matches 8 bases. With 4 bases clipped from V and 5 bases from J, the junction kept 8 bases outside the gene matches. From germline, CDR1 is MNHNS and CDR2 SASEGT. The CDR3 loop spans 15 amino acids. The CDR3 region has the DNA TGTGCCAGCAGTGTTTCGGCAGGGGGCAGAGATACGCAGTATTTT. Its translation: CASSVSAGGRDTQYF.

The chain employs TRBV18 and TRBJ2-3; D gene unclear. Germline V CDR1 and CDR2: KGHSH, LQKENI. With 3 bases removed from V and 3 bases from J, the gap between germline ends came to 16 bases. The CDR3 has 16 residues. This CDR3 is CASSPPDTYGTDTQYF. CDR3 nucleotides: TGTGCCAGCTCACCTCCAGATACATACGGGACAGATACGCAGTATTTT.

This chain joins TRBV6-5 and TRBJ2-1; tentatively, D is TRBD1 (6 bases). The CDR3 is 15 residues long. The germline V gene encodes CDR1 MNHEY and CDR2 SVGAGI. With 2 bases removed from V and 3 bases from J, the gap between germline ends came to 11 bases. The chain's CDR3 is CASSYGRGGYNEQFF. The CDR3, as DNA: TGTGCCAGCAGTTACGGGAGAGGGGGCTACAATGAGCAGTTCTTC.

Here the CDR3 reads CASLAGTGNGYTF. CDR3 coding DNA: TGTGCCAGCCTTGCAGGGACAGGGAACGGCTACACCTTC. The chain uses TRBV6-1 and TRBJ1-2; TRBD1 matches 9 bases. The CDR3 extends over 13 amino acids. After removal of 8 bases from V and 8 bases from J, the junction contained 9 bases not matched to a gene. Germline CDR1 and CDR2: MNHNS and SASEGT.

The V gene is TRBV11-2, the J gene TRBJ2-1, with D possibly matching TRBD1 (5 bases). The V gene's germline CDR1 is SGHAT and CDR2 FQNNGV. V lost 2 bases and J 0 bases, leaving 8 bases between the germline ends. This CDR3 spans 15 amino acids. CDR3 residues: CASSLFDSSYNEQFF. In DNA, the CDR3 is TGTGCCAGCAGCTTATTCGACAGCTCCTACAATGAGCAGTTCTTC.

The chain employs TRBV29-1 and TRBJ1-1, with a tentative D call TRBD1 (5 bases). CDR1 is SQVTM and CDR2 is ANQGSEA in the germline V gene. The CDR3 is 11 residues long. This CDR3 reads CTGGGNTEAFF. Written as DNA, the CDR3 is TGCACCGGGGGGGGGAACACTGAAGCTTTCTTT.

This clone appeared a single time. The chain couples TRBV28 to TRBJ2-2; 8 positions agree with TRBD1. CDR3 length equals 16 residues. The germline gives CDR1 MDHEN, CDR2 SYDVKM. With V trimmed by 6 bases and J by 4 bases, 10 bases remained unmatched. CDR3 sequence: CASSLLTGGRTGELFF. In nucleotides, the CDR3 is TGTGCCAGCAGCCTTCTAACAGGGGGACGCACCGGGGAGCTGTTTTTT.

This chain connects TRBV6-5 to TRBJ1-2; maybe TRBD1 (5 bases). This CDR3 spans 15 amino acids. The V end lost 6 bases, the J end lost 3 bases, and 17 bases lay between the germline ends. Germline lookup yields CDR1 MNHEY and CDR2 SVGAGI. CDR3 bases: TGTGCCAGCAGCGCCCGTGACAGTTTCTACTATGGCTACACCTTC. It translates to CASSARDSFYYGYTF.

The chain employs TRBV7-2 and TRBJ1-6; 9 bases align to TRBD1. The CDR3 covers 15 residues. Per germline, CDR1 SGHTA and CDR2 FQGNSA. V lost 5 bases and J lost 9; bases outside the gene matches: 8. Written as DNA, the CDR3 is TGTGCCAGCAGCCAAACAGGGGGCGCGGGTTCACCCCTCCACTTT. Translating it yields CASSQTGGAGSPLHF.

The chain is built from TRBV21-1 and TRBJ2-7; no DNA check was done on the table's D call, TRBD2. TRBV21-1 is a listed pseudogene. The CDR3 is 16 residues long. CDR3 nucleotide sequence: TGTGCCAGCAGCAAAGCCATCGGCGGAAGATTGTACGAGCAGTACTTC. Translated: CASSKAIGGRLYEQYF.

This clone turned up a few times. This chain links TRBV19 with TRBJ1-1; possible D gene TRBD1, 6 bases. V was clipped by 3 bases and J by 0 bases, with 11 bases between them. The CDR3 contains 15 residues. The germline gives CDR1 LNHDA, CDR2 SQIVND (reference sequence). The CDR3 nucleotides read TGTGCCAGTAGTATCCAAGGGACACTGAACACTGAAGCTTTCTTT. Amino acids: CASSIQGTLNTEAFF. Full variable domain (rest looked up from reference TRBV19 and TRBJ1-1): DGGITQSPKYLFRKEGQNVTLSCEQNLNHDAMYWYRQDPGQGLRLIYYSQIVNDFQKGDIAEGYSVSREKKESFPLTVTSAQKNPTAFYLCASSIQGTLNTEAFFGQGTRLTVV.

CDR3 region: CASSTMAGGPETQYF. For the CDR3, the DNA is TGTGCCAGCAGCACGATGGCGGGGGGGCCAGAGACCCAGTACTTC. The chain carries TRBV5-4 and TRBJ2-5; the match to TRBD2 covers 9 bases. V lost 4 bases and J lost 4; bases outside the gene matches: 8. Germline V gene sequence: CDR1 SGHNT, CDR2 YYREEE (reference sequence). This CDR3 is built from 15 residues.

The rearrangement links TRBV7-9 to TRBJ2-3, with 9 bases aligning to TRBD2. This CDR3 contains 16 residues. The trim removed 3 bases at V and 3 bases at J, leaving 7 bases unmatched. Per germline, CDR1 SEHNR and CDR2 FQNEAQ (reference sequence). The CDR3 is CASSFILAGATDTQYF. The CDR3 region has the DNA TGTGCCAGCAGCTTTATTTTAGCGGGGGCGACAGATACGCAGTATTTT. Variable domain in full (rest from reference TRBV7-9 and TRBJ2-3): DTGVSQNPRHKITKRGQNVTFRCDPISEHNRLYWYRQTLGQGPEFLTYFQNEAQLEKSRLLSDRFSAERPKGSFSTLEIQRTEQGDSAMYLCASSFILAGATDTQYFGPGTRLTVL.

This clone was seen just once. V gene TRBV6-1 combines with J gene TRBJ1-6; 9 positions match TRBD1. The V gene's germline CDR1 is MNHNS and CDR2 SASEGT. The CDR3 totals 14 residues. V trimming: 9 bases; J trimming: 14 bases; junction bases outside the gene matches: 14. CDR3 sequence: CASGRDRAKGALHF. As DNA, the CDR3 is TGTGCCAGTGGCCGGGACAGGGCCAAAGGAGCCCTCCACTTT.

The CDR3 bases are TGCGCCAGCAGCTTTAACAGGGACACTGAAGCTTTCTTT. As protein: CASSFNRDTEAFF. This chain uses TRBV5-1 with TRBJ1-1; TRBD1 is a possible D gene (6 bases). CDR1 is SGHRS, CDR2 YFSETQ, per germline. This CDR3 spans 13 amino acids. The V end was cut by 2 bases, the J end by 3 bases, with 8 bases between.

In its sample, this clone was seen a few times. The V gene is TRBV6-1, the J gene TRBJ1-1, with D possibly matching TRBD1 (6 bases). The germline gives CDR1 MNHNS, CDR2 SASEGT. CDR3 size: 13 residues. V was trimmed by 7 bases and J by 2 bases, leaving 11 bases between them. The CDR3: CASTWTDNTEAFF. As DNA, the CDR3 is TGTGCCAGCACTTGGACAGATAACACTGAAGCTTTCTTT.

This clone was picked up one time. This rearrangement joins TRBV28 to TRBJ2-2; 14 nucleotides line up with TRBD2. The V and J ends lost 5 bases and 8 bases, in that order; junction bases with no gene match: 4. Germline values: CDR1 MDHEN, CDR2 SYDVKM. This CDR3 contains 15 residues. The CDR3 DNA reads TGTGCCAGCAGTGGGGGACTAGCGGGAGAAGGGGAGCTGTTTTTT. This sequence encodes CASSGGLAGEGELFF. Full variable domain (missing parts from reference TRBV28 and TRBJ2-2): DVKVTQSSRYLVKRTGEKVFLECVQDMDHENMFWYRQDPGLGLRLIYFSYDVKMKEKGDIPEGYSVSREKKERFSLILESASTNQTSMYLCASSGGLAGEGELFFGEGSRLTVL.

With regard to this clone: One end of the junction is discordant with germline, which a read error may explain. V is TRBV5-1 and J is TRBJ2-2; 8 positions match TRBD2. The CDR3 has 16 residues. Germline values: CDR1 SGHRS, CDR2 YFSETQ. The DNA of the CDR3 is TGCGCCAGCACCTTGCCCCCCGGGGGGGACACCGGGGAGCTGTTTTTT. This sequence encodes CASTLPPGGDTGELFF.

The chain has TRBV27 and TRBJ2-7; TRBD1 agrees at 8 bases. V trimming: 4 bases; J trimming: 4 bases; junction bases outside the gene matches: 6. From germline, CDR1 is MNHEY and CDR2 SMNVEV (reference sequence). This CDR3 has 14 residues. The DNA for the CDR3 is TGTGCCAGCAGTTACGCAGGGGGCGGGTACGAGCAGTACTTC. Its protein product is CASSYAGGGYEQYF.